A selection of T cell receptor beta chains follows, all from one sample in a study of cytomegalovirus exposure and HLA in healthy donors. TCRdb's table, derived via immunoSEQ multiplex PCR, lists solely in-frame clones and lacks some. The sample has 150,000 to 180,000 clones, around 79% seen once. The sample consisted of PBMCs. These receptors were taken from a man aged 25-45 years in good health and CMV-seropositive. CDR3s leave out the opening cysteine and the closing phenylalanine or tryptophan. The order of the fields is V gene, CDR3 length, CDR3 protein.

V gene: TRBV30; CDR3 length: 12; CDR3 protein: AWSFGGEGQPQH
V gene: TRBV2; CDR3 length: 13; CDR3 protein: ASGDSYSSYNEQF
V gene: TRBV12-5; CDR3 length: 18; CDR3 protein: ASGLVRGTKIHSYNSPLH
V gene: TRBV11-2; CDR3 length: 10; CDR3 protein: ASSSTGYEQY
V gene: TRBV7-9; CDR3 length: 13; CDR3 protein: ASTPHTDRGSGYT
V gene: TRBV28; CDR3 length: 11; CDR3 protein: ASSRANTGELF
V gene: TRBV28; CDR3 length: 12; CDR3 protein: ASRRWDRATEAF
V gene: TRBV9; CDR3 length: 14; CDR3 protein: ASSVEGTLSTDTQY
V gene: TRBV15; CDR3 length: 12; CDR3 protein: ATGKGVSNQPQH
V gene: TRBV5-1; CDR3 length: 12; CDR3 protein: ASSLQGAQETQY
V gene: TRBV19; CDR3 length: 10; CDR3 protein: ASRGDNQPQH
V gene: TRBV2; CDR3 length: 13; CDR3 protein: ASSRDRTGANVLT
V gene: TRBV9; CDR3 length: 13; CDR3 protein: ASSVEGDGLTEAF
V gene: TRBV27; CDR3 length: 12; CDR3 protein: ASSSSGRGSEQF
V gene: TRBV28; CDR3 length: 11; CDR3 protein: ASSLREGGIQY
V gene: TRBV15; CDR3 length: 16; CDR3 protein: ATSREWSGAGEHNEQF
V gene: TRBV10-2; CDR3 length: 15; CDR3 protein: ASSGTVPSGRKYEQY
V gene: TRBV5-1; CDR3 length: 13; CDR3 protein: ASSLDGGRAYEQY
V gene: TRBV5-4; CDR3 length: 12; CDR3 protein: ASSSLRGTDTQY
V gene: TRBV27; CDR3 length: 14; CDR3 protein: ASSLQSFSGANVLT
V gene: TRBV6-5; CDR3 length: 13; CDR3 protein: ASSMDREGDQPQH
V gene: TRBV6-5; CDR3 length: 13; CDR3 protein: ASRLGLAGSYEQY
V gene: TRBV15; CDR3 length: 13; CDR3 protein: ATSTAGFRLYGYT
V gene: TRBV6-1; CDR3 length: 13; CDR3 protein: ASRVLRGMNTEAF
V gene: TRBV4-1; CDR3 length: 14; CDR3 protein: ASSRTSGGAEDTQY
V gene: TRBV9; CDR3 length: 16; CDR3 protein: ASSSTPWGLRSYNEQF
V gene: TRBV19; CDR3 length: 10; CDR3 protein: ASSRGGSEQY
V gene: TRBV9; CDR3 length: 13; CDR3 protein: ASSPTRYTPYEQY
V gene: TRBV18; CDR3 length: 14; CDR3 protein: ASSPLGTSLREAQY
V gene: TRBV15; CDR3 length: 10; CDR3 protein: ATSPPGYEQY
V gene: TRBV6-1; CDR3 length: 13; CDR3 protein: ASSEAGGSNYGYT
V gene: TRBV30; CDR3 length: 10; CDR3 protein: ASLAGREKLF
V gene: TRBV11-2; CDR3 length: 13; CDR3 protein: ASSYQDRGTDTQY
V gene: TRBV9; CDR3 length: 13; CDR3 protein: ASSAQGAQVGELF
V gene: TRBV18; CDR3 length: 13; CDR3 protein: ASSLGTGTNQPQH
V gene: TRBV11-2; CDR3 length: 13; CDR3 protein: ASSPQGARNQPQH
V gene: TRBV28; CDR3 length: 10; CDR3 protein: ASSLQGYGYT
V gene: TRBV6-6; CDR3 length: 12; CDR3 protein: ASSPQGGQETQY
V gene: TRBV5-6; CDR3 length: 11; CDR3 protein: ASSSPPDTEAF
V gene: TRBV9; CDR3 length: 11; CDR3 protein: ASSVATGVEAF
V gene: TRBV6-1; CDR3 length: 11; CDR3 protein: ASSASGFYEQY
V gene: TRBV7-7; CDR3 length: 12; CDR3 protein: ASSPGLVADTQY
V gene: TRBV2; CDR3 length: 14; CDR3 protein: ASSEGAGPSPQPQH
V gene: TRBV5-3; CDR3 length: 13; CDR3 protein: ARSLRLDREETQY
V gene: TRBV6-5; CDR3 length: 13; CDR3 protein: ASSYYGYRDNEQY
V gene: TRBV10-3; CDR3 length: 13; CDR3 protein: AVSAVWSTNEKLF
V gene: TRBV27; CDR3 length: 11; CDR3 protein: ASRGLGYNEQF
V gene: TRBV4-3; CDR3 length: 16; CDR3 protein: ASSQGAGGLSGFEPQH
V gene: TRBV6-1; CDR3 length: 12; CDR3 protein: ASDSGGANTEAF
V gene: TRBV27; CDR3 length: 13; CDR3 protein: ASSFRGGPQETQY
V gene: TRBV18; CDR3 length: 13; CDR3 protein: ASSTTGTGVDTQY
V gene: TRBV6-5; CDR3 length: 10; CDR3 protein: ASSYAGYEQY
V gene: TRBV7-9; CDR3 length: 13; CDR3 protein: ASSLLRQGASEQY
V gene: TRBV5-1; CDR3 length: 12; CDR3 protein: ASSQQGHPYEQY
V gene: TRBV11-2; CDR3 length: 13; CDR3 protein: ASSQTGVRDNEQF
V gene: TRBV20-1; CDR3 length: 9; CDR3 protein: SAKETGELF
V gene: TRBV27; CDR3 length: 14; CDR3 protein: ASSLIPGQDLYEQY